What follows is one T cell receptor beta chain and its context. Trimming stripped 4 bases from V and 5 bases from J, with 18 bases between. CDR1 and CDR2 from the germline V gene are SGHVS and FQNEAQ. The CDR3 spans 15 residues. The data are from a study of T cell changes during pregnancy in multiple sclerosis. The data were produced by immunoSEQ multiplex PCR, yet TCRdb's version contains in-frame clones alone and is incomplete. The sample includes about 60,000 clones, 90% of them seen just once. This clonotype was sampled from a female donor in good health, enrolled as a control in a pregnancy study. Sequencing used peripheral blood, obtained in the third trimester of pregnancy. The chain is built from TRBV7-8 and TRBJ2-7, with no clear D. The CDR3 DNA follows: TGTGCCAGCAGCTCCCGACTGACCGTGGTCCACGAGCAGTACTTC. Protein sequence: CASSSRLTVVHEQYF.